Listed below are T cell receptor beta chains from one sample, sequenced in a study of CD8 T cells in ankylosing spondylitis. TCRdb passed the 5' RACE reads through MiXCR, listing each CDR3 protein once. The data show hundreds of thousands of distinct CDR3 sequences, with 20% to 25% seen just once and over 10% held by the top ten. The material sequenced was blood, either unsorted or a sorted T cell fraction (not recorded which). The receptors were sampled from a male donor with ankylosing spondylitis or in good health (not recorded which). CDR3s include the opening cysteine and the closing phenylalanine or tryptophan. Each record gives: D gene, J gene, clone size, V gene, CDR3 protein, CDR3 DNA. The D gene is left open where the match is weak. Clone size, where shown, is once, few, many, or a class for clones that have expanded.

>NA|TRBJ1-4|few|TRBV12-3/TRBV12-4
CASTTAGDGYEKLFF
TGTGCCAGCACCACAGCGGGGGACGGGTATGAAAAACTGTTTTTT
>TRBD2|TRBJ2-1|few|TRBV7-3
CASSLKAGVNNEQFF
TGTGCCAGCAGCTTAAAGGCGGGGGTGAACAATGAGCAGTTCTTC
>NA|TRBJ2-7|NA|TRBV20-1
CSARDLGESTYEQYF
TGCAGTGCTAGAGATCTAGGGGAAAGTACCTACGAGCAGTACTTC
>NA|TRBJ2-1|NA|TRBV5-6
CASSLARAGYNEQFF
TGTGCCAGCAGCTTGGCGCGTGCGGGGTACAATGAGCAGTTCTTC
>NA|TRBJ2-1|many|TRBV12-3/TRBV12-4
CASSPDTYNEQFF
TGTGCCAGCAGCCCCGACACCTACAATGAGCAGTTCTTC
>NA|TRBJ2-4|NA|TRBV7-9
CASSLDTENIQYF
TGTGCCAGCAGCTTAGACACAGAAAACATTCAGTACTTC
>NA|TRBJ2-2|NA|TRBV5-6
CASSSIGFGELFF
TGTGCCAGCAGCAGCATAGGCTTTGGGGAGCTGTTTTTT
>NA|TRBJ1-1|few|TRBV4-1
CASSQDASEAFF
TGCGCCAGCAGCCAAGATGCGTCTGAAGCTTTCTTT
>NA|TRBJ1-1|NA|TRBV29-1
CSVPANTEAFF
TGCAGCGTTCCGGCGAACACTGAAGCTTTCTTT
>TRBD2|TRBJ2-5|NA|TRBV4-2
CASSPVAGGPETQYF
TGTGCCAGCAGCCCCGTAGCGGGGGGGCCAGAGACCCAGTACTTC
>NA|TRBJ2-1|NA|TRBV2
CASSGIGRGLSDEQFF
TGTGCCAGCAGTGGGATCGGACGGGGGCTGTCGGATGAGCAGTTCTTC
>NA|TRBJ2-3|NA|TRBV9
CASSPRVGGTTDTQYF
TGTGCCAGCAGCCCCCGTGTAGGGGGGACCACAGATACGCAGTATTTT
>TRBD1|TRBJ2-4|NA|TRBV7-6
CASSLGTGRNIQYF
TGTGCCAGCAGCTTAGGGACAGGGCGGAACATTCAGTACTTC
>NA|TRBJ2-7|NA|TRBV6-1
CASSRTRDGVSSYEQYF
TGTGCCAGCAGCCGAACTCGGGACGGGGTGAGCTCCTACGAGCAGTACTTC
>NA|TRBJ2-5|NA|TRBV4-1
CASSPRPGSQETQYF
TGCGCCAGCAGCCCCCGACCGGGCTCCCAAGAGACCCAGTACTTC
>TRBD2|TRBJ2-3|NA|TRBV14
CASSQAGTRPTDTQYF
TGTGCCAGCAGCCAAGCGGGGACTAGACCCACAGATACGCAGTATTTT
>NA|TRBJ2-7|NA|TRBV7-2
CASSLNREFSYEQYF
TGTGCCAGCAGCCTGAACAGGGAATTTTCGTACGAGCAGTACTTC
>NA|TRBJ2-3|few|TRBV29-1
CSVSSGTRDTQYF
TGCAGCGTCTCAAGTGGTACTCGAGATACGCAGTATTTT
>NA|TRBJ1-1|few|TRBV12-3/TRBV12-4
CASSLLITNTEAFF
TGTGCCAGCAGTTTGCTTATTACGAACACTGAAGCTTTCTTT
>TRBD2|TRBJ2-5|few|TRBV20-1
CSARDLLGDYQETQYF
TGCAGTGCTAGAGATCTCTTGGGGGACTATCAAGAGACCCAGTACTTC
>TRBD1|TRBJ2-5|NA|TRBV20-1
CSATSGTGEETQYF
TGCAGTGCTACCTCCGGGACAGGAGAAGAGACCCAGTACTTC
>NA|TRBJ1-1|few|TRBV9
CASSVGASWDPEAFF
TGTGCCAGCAGCGTAGGGGCATCCTGGGATCCTGAAGCTTTCTTT
>NA|TRBJ2-2|NA|TRBV12-3/TRBV12-4
CASSPTITGELFF
TGTGCCAGCAGCCCCACGATCACCGGGGAGCTGTTTTTT
>NA|TRBJ2-3|NA|TRBV6-1
CASSGSWTSTDTQYF
TGTGCCAGCAGTGGAAGCTGGACGTCCACAGATACGCAGTATTTT
>NA|TRBJ2-2|few|TRBV4-1
CASSQGQHTGELFF
TGCGCCAGCAGCCAAGGACAACACACCGGGGAGCTGTTTTTT
>TRBD2|TRBJ2-5|few|TRBV15
CATSGYSSGAKETQYF
TGTGCCACCAGCGGGTACAGTAGCGGGGCGAAAGAGACCCAGTACTTC
>TRBD1|TRBJ1-4|NA|TRBV6-1
CASSAGTGWEKLFF
TGTGCCAGCAGTGCCGGGACAGGGTGGGAAAAACTGTTTTTT
>TRBD1|TRBJ2-5|NA|TRBV24-1
CATSDFRQGRETQYF
TGTGCCACCAGTGATTTCCGACAGGGGCGAGAGACCCAGTACTTC
>TRBD1|TRBJ1-2|NA|TRBV2
CAGSGTGPNYGYTF
TGTGCCGGATCCGGGACAGGGCCGAACTATGGCTACACCTTC
>NA|TRBJ2-7|NA|TRBV20-1
CSAREEGTYEQYF
TGCAGTGCTAGAGAAGAGGGGACCTACGAGCAGTACTTC
>NA|TRBJ1-2|NA|TRBV10-3
CAITVEVSYGYTF
TGTGCCATCACCGTTGAAGTTAGCTATGGCTACACCTTC
>TRBD2|TRBJ2-6|NA|TRBV27
CASTKLPGRGGVEGANVLTF
TGTGCCAGCACCAAACTCCCGGGGAGGGGCGGAGTCGAGGGGGCCAACGTCCTGACTTTC
>TRBD1|TRBJ1-5|few|TRBV19
CASSIWGTGNQPQHF
TGTGCCAGTAGTATTTGGGGGACAGGAAATCAGCCCCAGCATTTT
>NA|TRBJ1-1|NA|TRBV4-1
CASSHQSGEAFF
TGCGCCAGCAGCCATCAATCAGGAGAGGCTTTCTTT
>TRBD2|TRBJ2-1|few|TRBV14
CASSQDSWLAGAGEQFF
TGTGCCAGCAGCCAAGATAGTTGGCTAGCGGGGGCGGGTGAGCAGTTCTTC
>TRBD2|TRBJ2-7|NA|TRBV4-2
CASSVTSGETYEQYF
TGTGCCAGCAGCGTCACTAGCGGGGAGACCTACGAGCAGTACTTC
>TRBD1|TRBJ2-2|NA|TRBV12-3/TRBV12-4
CASSSGTGYTGELFF
TGTGCCAGCAGTTCCGGGACAGGATACACCGGGGAGCTGTTTTTT
>NA|TRBJ2-2|NA|TRBV11-2
CASSLRDAGELFF
TGTGCCAGCAGCTTAAGGGACGCCGGGGAGCTGTTTTTT
>NA|TRBJ2-7|NA|TRBV4-1
CASSRPESTYEQYF
TGCGCCAGCAGCCGCCCGGAGAGTACCTACGAGCAGTACTTC
>NA|TRBJ2-2|NA|TRBV7-8
CASSEPRDSGELFF
TGTGCCAGCAGCGAGCCCCGGGACTCCGGGGAGCTGTTTTTT
>TRBD1|TRBJ2-7|few|TRBV12-5
CASGSTPGQWVEVEYF
TGTGCTAGTGGTTCTACCCCGGGACAGTGGGTTGAGGTTGAGTACTTC
>TRBD1|TRBJ1-2|once|TRBV7-8
CASSLAPGQTANYGYTF
TGTGCCAGCAGCTTAGCGCCGGGACAGACAGCTAACTATGGCTACACCTTC
>NA|TRBJ1-2|few|TRBV10-2
CASSEGVGAGYGYTF
TGCGCCAGCAGTGAGGGAGTGGGCGCAGGCTATGGCTACACCTTC